This TCR beta chain comes out of a study of CD8+CD57+ T cells in acquired aplastic anemia (dated by TCRdb to between 2018 and 2020). Regarding the study in general: DNA extracted from sorted CD4+ and CD8+ cells had a mean of approximately 3.5 ug, with a range of about 0.2 to 30 ug. Healthy donor samples averaged approximately 9.8 million reads for CD4+ and 11 million to 12 million for CD8+ cells. General findings and caveats noted by the study authors: Roughly 29 CD8+ CDR3 sequences were found in both patients and controls but appeared to be highly expressed in patients and within the immunodominant clones of the patients. No significant difference in CD8+ Simpson's diversity was found between patients and healthy controls (P=0.060).

This clonotype was seen a few times. The clone's antigen remains unknown. No base quality information exists; no much larger clone differs at one position. CDR1 is given as MRHNA and CDR2 as SNTAGT, both from the germline V gene. Cut back by 3 bases and 6 bases, the V and J ends lie 6 bases apart. From the cysteine through the phenylalanine, the CDR3 covers 13 amino acids. The sequence is cut down to CDR3 DNA, 39 bases in frame from base 1. Genomic DNA served as template for TCR beta VDJ combination and CDR3 sequence profiling. An Illumina HiSeq 2000 was used for TCR repertoire sequencing. The study's processing was this. Repertoires were assessed using TRBV/TRBJ rearrangement plots, CDR3 size and DJ length profiles, and Simpson's diversity index. Whichever DNA sequence was most abundant in the deep sequencing data was defined as the immunodominant clone. CDR3 amino acid sequences were checked for sharing across subjects and were also compared against the VDJdb database and published repertoires. Through fastp at Q25 and MiXCR, TCRdb rebuilt clones from the public reads, retaining in-frame beta chains. Merged by CDR3 protein, the rows form single entries marked with the most common genes and DNA. The V and J calls and clone size come from TCRdb's table, not from the authors' own analysis. Counted in this sample were 60,000 to 75,000 distinct CDR3 sequences; around 55% of them appeared once. The ten largest clones add up to about 2.5% of the sample.

In this study, sorted CD4+ and CD8+ T cells from the blood of healthy subjects and of severe aplastic anemia patients had their TCR repertoires deep-sequenced. Ficoll-Paque density gradient centrifugation was used to isolate peripheral blood mononuclear cells. Before DNA extraction, CD4+ and CD8+ T cells were sorted with FACS or magnetic beads. The sequencing sample was made of sorted CD4+, CD8+, or CD8+CD57+ T cells (not recorded which) from PBMCs. The sequence came from a human donor in good health, serving as a control. The chain uses TRBV6-4 and TRBJ1-6; confidence is insufficient to name the D gene. The nucleotides read TGTGCCAGCAGTGAATCTACTAATTCACCCCTCCACTTT. Its protein product is CASSESTNSPLHF.